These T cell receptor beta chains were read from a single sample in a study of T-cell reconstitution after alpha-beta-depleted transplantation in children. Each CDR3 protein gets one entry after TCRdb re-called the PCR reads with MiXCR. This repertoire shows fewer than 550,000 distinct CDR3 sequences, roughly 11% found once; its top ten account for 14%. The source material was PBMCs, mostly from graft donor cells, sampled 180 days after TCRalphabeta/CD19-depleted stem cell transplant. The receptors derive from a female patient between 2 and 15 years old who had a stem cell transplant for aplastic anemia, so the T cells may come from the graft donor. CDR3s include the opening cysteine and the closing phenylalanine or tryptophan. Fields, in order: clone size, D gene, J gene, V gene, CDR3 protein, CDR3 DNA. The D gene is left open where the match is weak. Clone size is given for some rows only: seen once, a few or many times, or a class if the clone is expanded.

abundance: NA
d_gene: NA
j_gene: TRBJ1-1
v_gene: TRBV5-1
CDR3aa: CASSGGTPEAFF
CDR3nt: TGCGCCAGCAGCGGAGGGACGCCGGAAGCTTTCTTT

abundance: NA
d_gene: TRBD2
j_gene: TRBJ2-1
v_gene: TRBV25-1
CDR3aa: CASSAGLAGVGPYNEQFF
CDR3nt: TGTGCCAGCAGTGCGGGACTAGCGGGAGTGGGCCCCTACAATGAGCAGTTCTTC

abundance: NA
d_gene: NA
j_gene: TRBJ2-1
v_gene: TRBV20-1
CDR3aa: CSALSPLYNEQFF
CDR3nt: TGCAGTGCTTTAAGCCCACTATACAATGAGCAGTTCTTC

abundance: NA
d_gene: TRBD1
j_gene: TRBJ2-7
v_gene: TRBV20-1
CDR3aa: CSARATGGLEQYF
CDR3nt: TGCAGTGCTAGAGCGACAGGGGGCCTCGAGCAGTACTTC

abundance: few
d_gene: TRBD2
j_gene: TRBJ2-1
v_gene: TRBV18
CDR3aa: CASSPRTSGSILEQFF
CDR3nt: TGTGCCAGCTCACCACGGACTAGCGGGAGTATTCTTGAGCAGTTCTTC

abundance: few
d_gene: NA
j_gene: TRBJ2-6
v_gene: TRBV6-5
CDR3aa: CASSWGGHVSGANVLTF
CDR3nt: TGTGCCAGCAGTTGGGGCGGCCATGTCTCTGGGGCCAACGTCCTGACTTTC

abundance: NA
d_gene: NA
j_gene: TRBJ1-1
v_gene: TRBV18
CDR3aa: CASSPGQYPSTEAFF
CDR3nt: TGTGCCAGCTCACCCGGACAGTATCCCTCCACTGAAGCTTTCTTT

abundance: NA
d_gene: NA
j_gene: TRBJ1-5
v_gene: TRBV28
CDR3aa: CASSPWGHQPQHF
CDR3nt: TGTGCCAGCAGTCCCTGGGGCCATCAGCCCCAGCATTTT

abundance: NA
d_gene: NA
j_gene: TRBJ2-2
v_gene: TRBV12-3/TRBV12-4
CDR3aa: CASSPIRVAGELFF
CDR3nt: TGTGCCAGCAGCCCCATAAGGGTCGCCGGGGAGCTGTTTTTT

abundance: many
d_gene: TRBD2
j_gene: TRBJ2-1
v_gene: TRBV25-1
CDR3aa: CASTSGGYYNEQFF
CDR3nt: TGTGCCAGCACCAGCGGGGGCTACTACAATGAGCAGTTCTTC

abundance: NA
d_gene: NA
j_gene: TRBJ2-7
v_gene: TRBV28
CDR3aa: CASSFSNEQYF
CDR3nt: TGTGCCAGCAGTTTTAGCAACGAGCAGTACTTC

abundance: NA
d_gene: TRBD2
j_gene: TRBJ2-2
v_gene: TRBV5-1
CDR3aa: CASTPSGGLAGDTGELFF
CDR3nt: TGCGCCAGCACCCCCTCAGGGGGACTAGCGGGAGACACCGGGGAGCTGTTTTTT

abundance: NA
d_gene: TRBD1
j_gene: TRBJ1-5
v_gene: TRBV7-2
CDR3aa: CASSSTGVSNQPQHF
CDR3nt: TGTGCCAGCAGCTCGACAGGGGTTAGCAATCAGCCCCAGCATTTT

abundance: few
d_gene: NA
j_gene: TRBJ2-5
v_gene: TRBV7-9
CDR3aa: CASSLGPGYQETQYF
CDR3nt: TGTGCCAGCAGCTTGGGTCCGGGGTACCAAGAGACCCAGTACTTC

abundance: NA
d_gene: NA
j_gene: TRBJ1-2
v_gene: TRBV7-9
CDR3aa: CASSGRDFNGYTF
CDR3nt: TGTGCCAGCAGCGGGCGGGACTTCAATGGCTACACCTTC

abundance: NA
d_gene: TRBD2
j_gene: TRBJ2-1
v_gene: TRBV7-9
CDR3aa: CASSLYSGSGNEQFF
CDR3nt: TGTGCCAGCAGCTTATATAGCGGGAGTGGCAATGAGCAGTTCTTC

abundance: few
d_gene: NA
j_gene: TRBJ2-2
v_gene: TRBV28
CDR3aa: CASSLGVGNTGELFF
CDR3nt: TGTGCCAGCAGTTTAGGGGTTGGTAACACCGGGGAGCTGTTTTTT

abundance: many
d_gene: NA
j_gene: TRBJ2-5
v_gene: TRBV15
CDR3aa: CATSTDQGTETQYF
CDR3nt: TGTGCCACCAGCACAGACCAGGGGACCGAGACCCAGTACTTC

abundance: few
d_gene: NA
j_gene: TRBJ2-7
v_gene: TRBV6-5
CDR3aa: CASSYMRQPWKEQYF
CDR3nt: TGTGCCAGCAGTTACATGAGGCAACCCTGGAAGGAGCAGTACTTC

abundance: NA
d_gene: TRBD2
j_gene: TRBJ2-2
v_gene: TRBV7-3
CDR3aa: CASSSAGTSGRAGELFF
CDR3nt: TGTGCCAGCAGCTCTGCCGGGACTAGCGGGAGAGCCGGGGAGCTGTTTTTT

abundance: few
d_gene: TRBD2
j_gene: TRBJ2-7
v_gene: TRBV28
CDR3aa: CASSSPGLVAYEQYF
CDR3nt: TGTGCCAGCAGTTCTCCAGGACTAGTTGCCTACGAGCAGTACTTC

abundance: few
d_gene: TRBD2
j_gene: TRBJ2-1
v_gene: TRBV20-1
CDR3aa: CSARERAGGQYNEQFF
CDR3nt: TGCAGTGCTAGAGAAAGAGCGGGAGGGCAATACAATGAGCAGTTCTTC

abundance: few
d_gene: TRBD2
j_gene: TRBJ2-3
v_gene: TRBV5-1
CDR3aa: CASSLTGTSVRTDTQYF
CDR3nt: TGCGCCAGCAGCTTAACCGGGACTAGCGTCCGCACAGATACGCAGTATTTT

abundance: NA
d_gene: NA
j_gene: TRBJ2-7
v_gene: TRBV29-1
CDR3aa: CSVGAMGEPYEQYF
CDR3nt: TGCAGCGTTGGGGCAATGGGCGAACCCTACGAGCAGTACTTC

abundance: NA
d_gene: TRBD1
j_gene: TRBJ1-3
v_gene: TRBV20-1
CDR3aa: CSARGTGKTGNTIYF
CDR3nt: TGCAGTGCTAGGGGGACAGGGAAGACCGGAAACACCATATATTTT

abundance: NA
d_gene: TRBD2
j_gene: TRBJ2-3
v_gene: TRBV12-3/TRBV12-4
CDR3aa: CASSGPRGGADTQYF
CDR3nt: TGTGCCAGCAGTGGACCCCGGGGGGGCGCAGATACGCAGTATTTT

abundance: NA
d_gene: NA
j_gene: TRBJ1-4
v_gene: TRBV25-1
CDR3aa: CASSEGPPGGNNQKLFF
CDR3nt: TGTGCCAGCAGTGAAGGACCGCCCGGGGGAAATAATCAAAAACTGTTTTTT

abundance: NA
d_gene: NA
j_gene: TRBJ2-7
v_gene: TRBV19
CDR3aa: CASSPFFDGYEQYF
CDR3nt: TGTGCCAGTAGTCCCTTCTTTGACGGGTACGAGCAGTACTTC

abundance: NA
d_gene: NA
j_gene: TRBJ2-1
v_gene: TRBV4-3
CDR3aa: CASSQERGWRTQFF
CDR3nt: TGCGCCAGCAGCCAAGAAAGGGGGTGGAGGACGCAGTTCTTC

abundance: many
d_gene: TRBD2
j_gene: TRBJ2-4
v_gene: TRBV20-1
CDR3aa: CSARSAGGPENIQYF
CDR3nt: TGCAGTGCTCGCTCAGCGGGAGGGCCGGAAAACATTCAGTACTTC

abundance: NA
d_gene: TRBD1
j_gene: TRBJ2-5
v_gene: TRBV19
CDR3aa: CASSDRDRGLETQYF
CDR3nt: TGTGCCAGTAGTGACCGGGACAGGGGGCTGGAGACCCAGTACTTC

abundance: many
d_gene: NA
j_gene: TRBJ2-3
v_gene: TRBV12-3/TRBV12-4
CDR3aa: CASSLGGATDTQYF
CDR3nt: TGTGCCAGCAGTTTAGGAGGGGCCACAGATACGCAGTATTTT

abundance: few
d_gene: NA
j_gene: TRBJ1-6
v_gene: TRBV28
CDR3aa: CASKFPSSYNSPLHF
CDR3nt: TGTGCCAGCAAATTCCCTAGCTCCTATAATTCACCCCTCCACTTT

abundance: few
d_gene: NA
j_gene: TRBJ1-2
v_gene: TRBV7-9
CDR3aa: CASSLLRTGYGYTF
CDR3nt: TGTGCCAGCAGCCTTCTGAGGACTGGCTATGGCTACACCTTC

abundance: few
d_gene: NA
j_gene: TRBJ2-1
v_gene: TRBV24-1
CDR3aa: CATSENRGSYNEQFF
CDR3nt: TGTGCCACCAGTGAGAATAGGGGCTCCTACAATGAGCAGTTCTTC